These T cell receptor beta chains were read from a single sample in a study of blood T cell repertoires in COVID-19. Sequencing used immunoSEQ multiplex PCR; TCRdb keeps in-frame clones, though not all of them. There are fewer than 350,000 clones in the sample; under 90% occur only once, and approximately 5.5% lies in the top ten. The sample consisted of PBMCs or T cells enriched from blood (not recorded which). Receptors were obtained from a man in his 60s who had recovered from COVID-19. CDR3s include the opening cysteine and the closing phenylalanine or tryptophan. D genes are given only for firm matches.

>.|TRBJ2-7|TRBV10-2
CASSESLQQGGYEQYF
>TRBD1|TRBJ2-7|TRBV24-1
CATSDSTGVEQYF
>.|TRBJ2-6|TRBV18
CASSPRGKTAGANVLTF
>TRBD2|TRBJ2-1|TRBV15
CATSIIAGGWNEQFF
>TRBD1|TRBJ1-2|TRBV6-5
CASSDGTGVTYGYTF
>TRBD2|TRBJ2-7|TRBV15
CATSRDWTSASSYEQYF
>.|TRBJ2-2|TRBV5-5
CASSLAGYTGELFF
>TRBD1|TRBJ1-2|TRBV5-1
CASSLTGTGGAEYGYTF
>TRBD1|TRBJ1-5|TRBV6-5
CASSGDRGSNQPQHF
>.|TRBJ2-7|TRBV18
CASSPNQGAYEQYF
>.|TRBJ1-3|TRBV28
CASSVRYPYFSGNTIYF
>.|TRBJ2-3|TRBV28
CASSFSDSPNTQYF
>.|TRBJ2-4|TRBV25-1
CASSESRGVAKNIQYF
>TRBD1|TRBJ2-7|TRBV7-2
CASSMRQGIEQYF
>TRBD2|TRBJ2-3|TRBV9
CASSVAPSVIAGHTDTQYF
>.|TRBJ2-6|TRBV11-2
CASRTRTGANVLTF
>.|TRBJ2-3|TRBV28
CASSLLGSTDTQYF
>.|TRBJ1-5|TRBV10-3
CAISERGGEQPQHF
>.|TRBJ1-4|TRBV7-9
CASSPHTGATNEKLFF
>.|TRBJ2-7|TRBV5-4
CASSLEVGRGYEQYF
>TRBD2|TRBJ2-1|TRBV5-1
CASSPGGMGSNEQFF
>TRBD1|TRBJ1-2|TRBV11-2
CASSSGGGAGYGYTF
>.|TRBJ2-3|TRBV24-1
CATSEPGVLTDTQYF
>TRBD1|TRBJ1-1|TRBV24-1
CATSDSTGTKQGRIFF
>TRBD2|TRBJ2-1|TRBV6-5
CASSYGTSGKAEQFF
>TRBD1|TRBJ2-3|TRBV7-7
CASSVGTGIGTDTQYF
>TRBD2|TRBJ2-1|TRBV10-3
CAISDGGVAGVVNEQFF
>TRBD2|TRBJ2-3|TRBV18
CASSGPELAGADTQYF
>.|TRBJ1-6|TRBV5-1
CASSFRGTSYNSPLHF
>.|TRBJ2-5|TRBV18
CASSPPGGVQETQYF